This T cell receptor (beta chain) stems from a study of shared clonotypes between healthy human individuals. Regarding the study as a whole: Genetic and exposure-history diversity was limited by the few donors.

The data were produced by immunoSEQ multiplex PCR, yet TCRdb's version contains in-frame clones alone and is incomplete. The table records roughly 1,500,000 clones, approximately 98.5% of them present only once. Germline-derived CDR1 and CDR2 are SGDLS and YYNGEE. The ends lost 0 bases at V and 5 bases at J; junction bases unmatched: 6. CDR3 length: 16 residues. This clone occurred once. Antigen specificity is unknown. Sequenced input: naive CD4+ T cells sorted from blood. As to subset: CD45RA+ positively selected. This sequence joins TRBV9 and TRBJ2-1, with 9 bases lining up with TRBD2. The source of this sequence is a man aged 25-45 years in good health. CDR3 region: CASSVDPSGINNEQFF. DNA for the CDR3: TGTGCCAGCAGCGTAGATCCTAGCGGGATCAACAATGAGCAGTTCTTC.